The 31 T cell receptor beta chains in this list originate from one sample, sequenced in a study of siplizumab effects on memory and regulatory T cells. The table came from immunoSEQ multiplex PCR; TCRdb's copy has only in-frame clones and leaves some out. The sample consists of roughly 120,000 clones, less than 95% of them appearing once. Sequencing input: non-Treg CD4+ T cells sorted from blood. These receptors came from a human donor in good health.

The V call is TRBV21-1, the J call TRBJ1-4; TRBD1 is the table's D call and was not checked against the DNA. TRBV21-1 is classified as a pseudogene. This CDR3 is 15 amino acids long. CDR3 in DNA: TGTGCCAGCAGCATTACCATACCGGGACAGAGTTTAACTTTTTTT. As protein: CASSITIPGQSLTFF.

The gene calls are TRBV18 and TRBJ1-5; 8 nucleotides line up with TRBD1. In germline, CDR1 is KGHSH, CDR2 LQKENI. CDR3 size: 16 residues. J gave up 6 bases and V 3 bases, and 10 bases lay outside the gene matches. The CDR3 here is CASSPRTGWDGQPQHF. The CDR3 bases are TGTGCCAGCTCACCTCGGACAGGGTGGGATGGTCAGCCCCAGCATTTT.

The genes are TRBV6-5 and TRBJ2-2; a weak D match, TRBD2 (6 bases). The ends were cut back, 4 bases at V and 4 bases at J, with 10 bases in the middle. The CDR3 is 14 amino acids. The V gene's germline CDR1 is MNHEY and CDR2 SVGAGI. CDR3 residues: CASSFLEGTGELFF. The DNA of the CDR3 is TGTGCCAGCAGTTTTTTGGAGGGCACCGGGGAGCTGTTTTTT.

The chain links TRBV12-5 to TRBJ1-1; D ambiguous. The CDR3 totals 14 residues. V dropped 1 base and J dropped 10 bases, with 16 bases sitting between them. Germline V gives CDR1 LGHNT, CDR2 FRNRAP. The CDR3 spells CASGLEVGAVGAFF. The CDR3 nucleotides are TGTGCTAGTGGTTTGGAAGTCGGTGCCGTGGGAGCTTTCTTT.

The J gene is TRBJ2-1, the V gene TRBV19; the match to TRBD2 covers 11 bases. V lost 10 bases and J lost 12; bases outside the gene matches: 14. Germline V lookup: CDR1 LNHDA, CDR2 SQIVND (reference sequence). The CDR3 totals 14 residues. The CDR3 spells CATLALAGENRQFF. The CDR3, as DNA: TGTGCCACTTTGGCACTAGCGGGAGAAAATAGGCAGTTCTTC.

The chain employs TRBV7-2 and TRBJ2-5; D may match TRBD1 or TRBD2 (5 bases each). The ends were cut back, 5 bases at V and 5 bases at J, with 12 bases in the middle. The CDR3 loop spans 13 amino acids. Germline loops: CDR1 SGHTA, CDR2 FQGNSA. CDR3 sequence reads: CASSRDPTETQYF. The CDR3 DNA reads as TGTGCCAGCAGCAGGGACCCCACGGAGACCCAGTACTTC. Looking up the rest from reference TRBV7-2 and TRBJ2-5 gives the full variable domain: GAGVSQSPSNKVTEKGKDVELRCDPISGHTALYWYRQSLGQGLEFLIYFQGNSAPDKSGLPSDRFSAERTGGSVSTLTIQRTQQEDSAVYLCASSRDPTETQYFGPGTRLLVL.

V gene TRBV11-2 combines with J gene TRBJ1-4; no clear D gene. Germline loops: CDR1 SGHAT, CDR2 FQNNGV. Between the trimmed V and J ends, which lost 3 bases and 0 bases, there was a span of 8 bases. The CDR3 is 15 amino acids. DNA of the CDR3: TGTGCCAGCAGCTTTGCGGACGCAACTAATGAAAAACTGTTTTTT. Translation: CASSFADATNEKLFF.

V and J are TRBV10-3 and TRBJ2-4; D gene unclear. Trimming stripped 2 bases from V and 0 bases from J, with 11 bases between. The CDR3 has 16 residues. CDR1 and CDR2 from the germline V gene are ENHRY and SYGVKD. The CDR3 here is CAISEITGLAKNIQYF. CDR3 nucleotides: TGTGCCATCAGTGAGATTACGGGTTTAGCCAAAAACATTCAGTACTTC.

This clone was counted a single time. The rearrangement joins TRBV6-5 to TRBJ2-7, with 9 nucleotides matching TRBD2. In germline, CDR1 is MNHEY, CDR2 SVGAGI. V was pared by 4 bases and J by 2 bases, with 3 bases of the junction left unmatched. The CDR3 extends over 14 amino acids. CDR3 loop: CASSWVAGAYEQYF. Here the CDR3 DNA reads TGTGCCAGCAGTTGGGTAGCGGGAGCCTACGAGCAGTACTTC.

V gene TRBV11-1 combines with J gene TRBJ2-1, with 9 bases identical to TRBD1. Germline loops: CDR1 SGHAT, CDR2 FQDESV (reference sequence). CDR3 size: 15 residues. Trimming removed 4 bases from V and 1 base from J; junction bases left unmatched: 2. The CDR3 is CASSSDRGSYNEQFF. As DNA, the CDR3 is TGTGCCAGCAGCTCCGACAGGGGGTCCTACAATGAGCAGTTCTTC.

The chain couples TRBV2 to TRBJ2-5; 7 bases fit TRBD1. The CDR3 consists of 15 residues. V lost 6 bases and J lost 5; bases outside the gene matches: 12. Germline loops: CDR1 SNHLY, CDR2 FYNNEI. Here the CDR3 reads CASSGLRQGLETQYF. CDR3 coding DNA: TGTGCCAGCAGCGGATTAAGACAGGGCTTGGAGACCCAGTACTTC. Based on the CDR3 plus reference TRBV2 and TRBJ2-5, the full variable domain is EPEVTQTPSHQVTQMGQEVILRCVPISNHLYFYWYRQILGQKVEFLVSFYNNEISEKSEIFDDQFSVERPDGSNFTLKIRSTKLEDSAMYFCASSGLRQGLETQYFGPGTRLLVL.

J is TRBJ1-4 and V is TRBV6-5; D not resolved. Per germline, CDR1 MNHEY and CDR2 SVGAGI. Trimming pared 2 bases from V and 4 bases from J, leaving 14 bases between. The CDR3 covers 16 residues. The CDR3 reads CASSYRQPVGNEKLFF. The CDR3 DNA reads as TGTGCCAGCAGTTACCGGCAGCCAGTGGGTAATGAAAAACTGTTTTTT.

This chain joins TRBV6-5 and TRBJ1-4; D not certain. Trimming cost V 2 bases and J 7 bases, with 2 bases left between them. In germline, CDR1 is MNHEY, CDR2 SVGAGI. The CDR3 is 11 residues long. The CDR3 spells CASSYGEKLFF. DNA for the CDR3: TGTGCCAGCAGTTACGGTGAAAAACTGTTTTTT.

The chain joins TRBV19 to TRBJ2-1, with 7 bases fitting TRBD2. The junction had 5 bases not matched to a gene; V was cut back by 4 bases and J by 5 bases. The CDR3 extends over 14 amino acids. Germline CDR1 is LNHDA and CDR2 is SQIVND (reference sequence). CDR3 loop: CASSTGGRHNEQFF. In DNA, the CDR3 is TGTGCCAGTAGTACCGGCGGGAGACACAATGAGCAGTTCTTC.

The chain has TRBV5-1 and TRBJ2-7; a possible D gene is TRBD2 (6 bases). Germline assignment: CDR1 SGHRS and CDR2 YFSETQ. This CDR3 is built from 14 residues. Trimming took 4 bases from V and 0 from J, leaving 11 bases between them. The CDR3, as DNA: TGCGCCAGCAGCCCCGGGACTTCCTCCTACGAGCAGTACTTC. Translating gives CASSPGTSSYEQYF.

This chain joins TRBV6-5 and TRBJ1-1, with 8 positions matching TRBD1. From germline, CDR1 is MNHEY and CDR2 SVGAGI. J gave up 5 bases and V 7 bases, and 9 bases lay outside the gene matches. CDR3 length: 14 amino acids. This CDR3 reads CASTRGTGYTEAFF. Written as DNA, the CDR3 is TGTGCCAGCACCAGGGGGACAGGATATACTGAAGCTTTCTTT.

This clone came up a few times. The chain joins TRBV19 to TRBJ1-5; D is perhaps TRBD1 (6 bases). Per the germline V gene, CDR1 is LNHDA and CDR2 is SQIVND (reference sequence). The CDR3 has 16 amino acids. V was shortened by 1 base and J by 4 bases, with 14 bases between the two germline ends. CDR3 coding DNA: TGTGCCAGTAGTATAGTAGCGACAGGTGTTAATCAGCCCCAGCATTTT. Translating it yields CASSIVATGVNQPQHF.

The chain has TRBV10-3 and TRBJ1-1; D gene ambiguous. Germline V gives CDR1 ENHRY, CDR2 SYGVKD. The length of the CDR3 is 13 residues. V was cut by 5 bases and J by 4 bases, with 11 bases left in between. The CDR3 loop is CAISSGKGTEAFF. CDR3 nucleotides: TGTGCCATCAGTTCGGGGAAAGGCACTGAAGCTTTCTTT.

V and J are TRBV18 and TRBJ1-4; D gene unclear. The CDR3 covers 13 residues. V lost 1 base, J lost 6 bases, and 6 bases lay in between. CDR1 is KGHSH and CDR2 is LQKENI in the germline V gene. Here the CDR3 DNA reads TGTGCCAGCTCACCACGGGAGGATGAAAAACTGTTTTTT. Its translation: CASSPREDEKLFF.

The chain carries TRBV5-6 and TRBJ2-5; D possibly matches TRBD1 or TRBD2 (6 bases each). Trimming stripped 0 bases from V and 5 bases from J, with 20 bases between. The V gene's germline CDR1 is SGHDT and CDR2 YYEEEE. This CDR3 is built from 17 residues. The CDR3 DNA reads as TGTGCCAGCAGCTTGGACGGGGGCCTGGGGACCCGGGAGACCCAGTACTTC. Translation gives CASSLDGGLGTRETQYF.

The V and J genes are TRBV2 and TRBJ1-4, with 8 positions matching TRBD1. The V and J ends lost 7 bases and 8 bases, in that order; junction bases with no gene match: 3. The CDR3 has 12 amino acids. Germline lookup yields CDR1 SNHLY and CDR2 FYNNEI. DNA of the CDR3: TGTGCCAGCAAACAGGGGGAGGAAAAACTGTTTTTT. Translation gives CASKQGEEKLFF.

The J gene is TRBJ2-7, the V gene TRBV18; 9 bases align to TRBD2. The CDR3 contains 15 residues. In germline, CDR1 is KGHSH, CDR2 LQKENI. With V trimmed by 4 bases and J by 2 bases, 6 bases remained unmatched. For the CDR3, the DNA is TGTGCCAGCTCACACTTAGCGGGAGCTGCCTACGAGCAGTACTTC. Translation gives CASSHLAGAAYEQYF.

The chain is built from TRBV5-1 and TRBJ2-1; tentative D call: TRBD1 (6 bases). Per germline, CDR1 SGHRS and CDR2 YFSETQ. The length of the CDR3 is 15 residues. Between the trimmed V and J ends, which lost 2 bases and 5 bases, there was a span of 14 bases. In DNA form, the CDR3 reads TGCGCCAGCAGCTTTAGTTCTGGGGGCCACAATGAGCAGTTCTTC. Its protein product is CASSFSSGGHNEQFF.

The V gene is TRBV6-5, the J gene TRBJ1-1; D might be TRBD1 (5 bases). The CDR3 is made up of 15 amino acids. Trimming stripped 2 bases from V and 2 bases from J, with 12 bases between. Germline V gives CDR1 MNHEY, CDR2 SVGAGI. In DNA, the CDR3 is TGTGCCAGCAGTTACGGGGGGGGAATAAACACTGAAGCTTTCTTT. Translation: CASSYGGGINTEAFF.

The chain carries TRBV11-3 and TRBJ2-7; 11 bases fit TRBD2. The CDR3 covers 12 residues. V dropped 5 bases and J dropped 6; count of bases not matched to a gene: 0. In germline, CDR1 is SGHNT, CDR2 YENEEA. CDR3 bases: TGTGCCAGCAGCGGGACTAGCGGCGAGCAGTACTTC. Encoded protein: CASSGTSGEQYF.

V is TRBV5-5 and J is TRBJ1-5; TRBD1 matches 7 bases. The V gene's germline CDR1 is SGHKS and CDR2 YYEKEE (reference sequence). The CDR3 is 14 residues long. V trimming: 2 bases; J trimming: 5 bases; junction bases outside the gene matches: 4. The chain's CDR3 is CASSFGTVDQPQHF. The DNA of the CDR3 is TGTGCCAGCAGCTTCGGGACAGTTGATCAGCCCCAGCATTTT.

This clone was picked up one time. The rearrangement joins TRBV7-7 to TRBJ1-1; D ambiguous. Trimming shortened V by 5 bases and J by 1 base, and 8 bases separated the two germline ends. CDR1 and CDR2 (germline): SSHAT, FNYEAQ (reference sequence). The CDR3 is 13 amino acids. This CDR3 is CASSPTPNTEAFF. Here the CDR3 DNA reads TGTGCCAGCAGCCCGACACCGAACACTGAAGCTTTCTTT. Full variable domain (rest looked up from reference TRBV7-7 and TRBJ1-1): GAGVSQSPRYKVTKRGQDVTLRCDPISSHATLYWYQQALGQGPEFLTYFNYEAQPDKSGLPSDRFSAERPEGSISTLTIQRTEQRDSAMYRCASSPTPNTEAFFGQGTRLTVV.

A word on this clone: The same CDR3 can be traced to other DNA sequences in this sample. The chain couples TRBV6-5 to TRBJ2-7; 9 nucleotides match TRBD2. V was clipped by 0 bases and J by 4 bases; unmatched bases: 4. The CDR3 runs 15 residues. Germline V gives CDR1 MNHEY, CDR2 SVGAGI. The CDR3 sequence: CASSYSTSGSYEQYF. In DNA, the CDR3 is TGTGCCAGCAGTTACTCGACTAGCGGATCGTACGAGCAGTACTTC.

The DNA for the CDR3 is TGTGCCAGCAGCGTAGGCCAGCGGGAGTTTCGGGGCCCCCGGGAGCAGTTCTTC. It translates to CASSVGQREFRGPREQFF. The chain is built from TRBV9 and TRBJ2-1; 8 bases fit TRBD2. The CDR3 covers 18 residues. V lost 0 bases and J lost 10; bases outside the gene matches: 18. The germline V gene has CDR1 SGDLS and CDR2 YYNGEE.

V usage is TRBV6-5 and J usage is TRBJ2-3; the D gene is possibly TRBD2 (5 bases). Trimming took off 4 bases at V and 6 bases at J, with 20 bases between the two ends. The germline V gene has CDR1 MNHEY and CDR2 SVGAGI. The length of the CDR3 is 16 residues. CDR3 sequence (DNA): TGTGCCAGCAGTTCCCAAGACTACCCTCCGTGGGATACGCAGTATTTT. It is translated as CASSSQDYPPWDTQYF.

The V and J genes are TRBV5-1 and TRBJ2-3; 8 bases align to TRBD2. This CDR3 has 16 amino acids. The V gene end was trimmed by 3 bases and the J gene end by 11 bases; junction bases not matched to a gene: 17. Germline assignment: CDR1 SGHRS and CDR2 YFSETQ. CDR3: CASSSSPSGPGGGQYF. CDR3 DNA: TGCGCCAGCAGCTCCTCCCCTAGCGGGCCCGGTGGGGGGCAGTATTTT.